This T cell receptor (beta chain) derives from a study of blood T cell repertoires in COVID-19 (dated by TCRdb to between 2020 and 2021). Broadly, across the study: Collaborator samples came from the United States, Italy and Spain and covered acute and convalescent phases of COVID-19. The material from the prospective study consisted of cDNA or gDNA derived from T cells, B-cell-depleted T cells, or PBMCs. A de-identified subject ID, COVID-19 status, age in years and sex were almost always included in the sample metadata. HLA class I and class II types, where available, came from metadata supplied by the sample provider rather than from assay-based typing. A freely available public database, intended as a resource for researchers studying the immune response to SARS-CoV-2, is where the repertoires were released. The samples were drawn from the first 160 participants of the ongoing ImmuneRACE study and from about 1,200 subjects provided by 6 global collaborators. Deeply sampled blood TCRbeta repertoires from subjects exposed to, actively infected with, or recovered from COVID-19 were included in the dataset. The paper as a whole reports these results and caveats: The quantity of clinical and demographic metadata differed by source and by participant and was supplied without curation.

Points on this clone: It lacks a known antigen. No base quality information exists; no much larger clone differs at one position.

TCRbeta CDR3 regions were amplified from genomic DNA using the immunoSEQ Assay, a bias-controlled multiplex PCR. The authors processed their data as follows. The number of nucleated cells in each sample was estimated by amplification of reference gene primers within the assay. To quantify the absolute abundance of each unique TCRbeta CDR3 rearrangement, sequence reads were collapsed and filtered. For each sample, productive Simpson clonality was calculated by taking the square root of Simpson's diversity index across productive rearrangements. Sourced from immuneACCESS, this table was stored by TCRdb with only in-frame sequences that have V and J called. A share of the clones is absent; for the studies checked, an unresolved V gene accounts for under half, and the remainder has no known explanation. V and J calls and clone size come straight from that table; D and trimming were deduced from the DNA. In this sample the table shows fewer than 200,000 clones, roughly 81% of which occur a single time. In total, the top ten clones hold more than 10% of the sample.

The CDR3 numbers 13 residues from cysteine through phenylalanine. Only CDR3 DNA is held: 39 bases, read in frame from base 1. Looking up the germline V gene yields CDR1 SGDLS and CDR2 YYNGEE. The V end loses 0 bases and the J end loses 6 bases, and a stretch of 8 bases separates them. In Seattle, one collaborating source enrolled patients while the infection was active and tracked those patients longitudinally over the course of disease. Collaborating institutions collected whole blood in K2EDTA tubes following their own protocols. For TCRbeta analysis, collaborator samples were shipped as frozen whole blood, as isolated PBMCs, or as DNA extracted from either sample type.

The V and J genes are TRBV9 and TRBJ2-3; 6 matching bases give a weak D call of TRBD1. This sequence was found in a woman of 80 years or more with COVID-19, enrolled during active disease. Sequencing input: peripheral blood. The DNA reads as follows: TGTGCCAGCAGCGTAGACAGGGAGGATACGCAGTATTTT. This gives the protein CASSVDREDTQYF.